This T cell receptor (beta chain) was sequenced during a study of naive and memory T cell subsets. The table lists this clonotype with many counts. Its target is unknown. Four PCR rounds used nested alpha and beta constant region primers plus the SP2 primer. One entry per CDR3 protein, called by TCRdb with MiXCR from the UMI-ligation and nested PCR reads. Among 20,000 to 25,000 distinct CDR3 sequences listed, 4.5% to 7% were seen once. V was cut by 0 bases and J by 5 bases, with 14 bases left in between. Germline CDR1 and CDR2: SGDLS and YYNGEE. This CDR3 spans 16 amino acids. Overall study results and limits: This RNA-based method may be sensitive to activation-related transcript changes.

Documented treatment: skin biopsy from PPD injection site in Mantoux-positive individual. An oligonucleotide containing a UMI was ligated to the 3' end of TCR cDNA. The chain has TRBV9 and TRBJ2-2, with D possibly being TRBD1 or TRBD2 (5 bases each). Sequencing used skin, obtained from a tuberculin skin test site. The receptor was derived from an adult in good health. The CDR3 DNA reads TGTGCCAGCAGCGTAGCTATACTGGGGGAAACCGGGGAGCTGTTTTTT. As protein: CASSVAILGETGELFF.